This T cell receptor beta chain was captured in a study of blood T cell repertoires in COVID-19. Germline CDR1 reads SGHTA; CDR2 reads FQGTGA. This CDR3 spans 15 amino acids. The ends were cut back, 5 bases at V and 8 bases at J, with 19 bases in the middle. Using immunoSEQ multiplex PCR, the repertoire was profiled, and TCRdb retains in-frame clones only, with some absent. The table shows about 300,000 clones, with about nine tenths occurring only once. The TCR was taken from a woman aged 25 to 39 with COVID-19, enrolled during active disease. The genes are TRBV7-3 and TRBJ2-1; D possibly corresponds to TRBD1 (6 bases). The sequencing input was peripheral blood. The CDR3 DNA follows: TGTGCCAGCAGCCCTGACTATGGGACACGGGATGAGCAGTTCTTC. Translation gives CASSPDYGTRDEQFF.